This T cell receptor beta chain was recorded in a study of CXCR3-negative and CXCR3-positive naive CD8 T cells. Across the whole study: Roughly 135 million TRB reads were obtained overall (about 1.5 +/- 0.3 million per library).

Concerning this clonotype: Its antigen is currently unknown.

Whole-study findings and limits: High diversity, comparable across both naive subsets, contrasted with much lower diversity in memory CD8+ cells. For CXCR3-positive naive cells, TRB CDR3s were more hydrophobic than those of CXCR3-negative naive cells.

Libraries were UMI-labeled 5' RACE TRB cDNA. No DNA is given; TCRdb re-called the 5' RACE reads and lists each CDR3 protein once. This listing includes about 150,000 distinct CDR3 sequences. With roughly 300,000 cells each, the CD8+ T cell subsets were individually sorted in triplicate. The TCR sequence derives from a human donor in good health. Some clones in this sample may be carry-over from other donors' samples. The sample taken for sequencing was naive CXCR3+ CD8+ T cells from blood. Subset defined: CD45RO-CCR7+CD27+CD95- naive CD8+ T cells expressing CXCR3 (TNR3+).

CDR3 protein: CASSSGGGYNEQFF. The chain joins TRBV12-3 or TRBV12-4 to TRBJ2-1; TCRdb's assignment of TRBD2 cannot be checked, as there is no DNA. There are 14 residues in the CDR3.